What follows is one T cell receptor beta chain and its context. What it recognizes is unknown. These data are taken from a study of radiotherapy plus CTLA-4 blockade in lung cancer. In the study overall: In approximately 17% of patients, objective responses were seen; about 30% had disease control. Study conclusions and caveats: The study found tumor-derived TCR clones expanded in blood after radiotherapy plus ipilimumab.

The protocol was immunoSEQ multiplex PCR, while the TCRdb copy is restricted to in-frame clones and leaves out a portion. The sample lists roughly 50,000 clones, more than 75% seen once, with 2.5% to 3.5% in the top ten. Germline CDR1 SEHNR, CDR2 FQNEAQ (reference sequence). The CDR3 covers 15 residues. V was clipped by 5 bases and J by 4 bases; unmatched bases: 7. Chemo-refractory metastatic non-small-cell lung cancer patients received focal radiation with ipilimumab CTLA-4 blockade. The rearrangement joins TRBV7-9 to TRBJ2-7, with 11 positions matching TRBD1. Here the sequenced sample was peripheral blood, taken from a patient treated with radiotherapy plus ipilimumab. This sequence originates from a human donor with non-small cell lung cancer who had stable disease on radiotherapy plus ipilimumab. This CDR3 reads CASSVGQGASYEQYF. CDR3 bases: TGTGCCAGCAGCGTCGGACAGGGGGCTTCTTACGAGCAGTACTTC.